The T cell receptor (beta chain) under discussion was sequenced for a study of radiation and T cells in renal cell carcinoma. The study's findings and limits: Baseline intratumoral clonotype presence is unknown without pretreatment biopsies.

This sample's time point: blood 4 weeks post-SBRT, at nephrectomy. Treatment denoted: 15 Gy SBRT to primary tumor, nephrectomy 4 weeks later. Nephrectomy followed 15 Gy stereotactic body radiation by 4 weeks. Data came from immunoSEQ multiplex PCR; TCRdb stores just in-frame clones and leaves some out. The sample holds tens of thousands of clones, about 80% seen once. Germline CDR1 is SGHVS and CDR2 is FNYEAQ. The CDR3 totals 15 residues. The V end was cut by 4 bases, the J end by 4 bases, with 13 bases between. Of note for this clone: Its target is unknown.

The sequence was obtained from a man in his 60s with renal cell carcinoma. V gene TRBV7-6 combines with J gene TRBJ2-2; D perhaps matches TRBD2 (6 bases). Sequencing used blood, obtained from a patient whose treatment included radiotherapy and nephrectomy. Here the CDR3 DNA reads TGTGCCAGCAGCTCTCGACTAGTAGGCACCGGGGAGCTGTTTTTT. Its protein is CASSSRLVGTGELFF.